The 29 T cell receptor beta chains below come from one sample, sequenced in a study of T cells in Graves' hyperthyroidism and ophthalmopathy. TCR beta CDR3 regions were amplified from RNA. During a first-round RT-PCR of the TCR CDR3, the HTBI primer set was used. TCRdb itself ran the multiplex PCR reads through MiXCR, one entry per CDR3 protein. The sample contains about 290,000 distinct CDR3 sequences, roughly 15% of which appear only once. Sequencing used blood. These receptors came from a woman aged 40 to 50 with Graves' hyperthyroidism.

In its sample, this clonotype was seen many times. J is TRBJ2-1 and V is TRBV2, with 7 bases aligning to TRBD2. This CDR3 is 15 amino acids long. Germline V gene lookup returns CDR1 SNHLY and CDR2 FYNNEI. Trimming took 2 bases from V and 4 from J; bases not matched to a gene: 5. Here the CDR3 reads CASSEREGLYNEQFF. In nucleotides, the CDR3 is TGTGCCAGCAGTGAAAGGGAGGGCCTATACAATGAGCAGTTCTTC.

The table lists this clonotype with many counts. The genes are TRBV7-2 and TRBJ2-3; D is undetermined. CDR3 length: 14 amino acids. Trimming shortened V by 4 bases and J by 4 bases, and 12 bases separated the two germline ends. Germline CDR1 and CDR2: SGHTA and FQGNSA. Here the CDR3 reads CASSSSRVADTQYF. CDR3 nucleotides: TGTGCCAGCAGCTCATCAAGGGTAGCAGATACGCAGTATTTT. The variable domain in full, completed from reference TRBV7-2 and TRBJ2-3, reads GAGVSQSPSNKVTEKGKDVELRCDPISGHTALYWYRQSLGQGLEFLIYFQGNSAPDKSGLPSDRFSAERTGGSVSTLTIQRTQQEDSAVYLCASSSSRVADTQYFGPGTRLTVL.

In this sample, this clonotype turned up many times. V gene TRBV6-1 combines with J gene TRBJ2-5; perhaps TRBD2 as D (6 bases). Between the trimmed V and J ends, which lost 8 bases and 9 bases, there was a span of 19 bases. Germline values: CDR1 MNHNS, CDR2 SASEGT. CDR3 size: 13 residues. The DNA of the CDR3 is TGTGCCAGCTGCCGAGGGTCCCGGGGGTCCCAGTACTTC. Protein product: CASCRGSRGSQYF.

This clonotype counts as medium-sized (0.01 to 0.1%). The rearrangement joins TRBV12-3 or TRBV12-4 to TRBJ2-1; D is possibly TRBD2 (5 bases). V was trimmed by 11 bases and J by 2 bases, leaving 13 bases between them. This CDR3 is 13 amino acids long. Written as DNA, the CDR3 is TGTGCCTCCCAGGACTCGACCTACAATGAGCAGTTCTTC. Encoded protein: CASQDSTYNEQFF.

In its sample, this clonotype was seen a few times. V usage is TRBV7-6 and J usage is TRBJ2-2; TRBD2 agrees at 14 bases. J lost 6 bases, V lost 4 bases, and 13 bases had no gene match. CDR3 length: 19 residues. Germline V gene sequence: CDR1 SGHVS, CDR2 FNYEAQ. CDR3 sequence: CASSSFTGTSGRFAGELFF. The CDR3, as DNA: TGTGCCAGCAGCTCCTTCACCGGGACTAGCGGGAGATTCGCCGGGGAGCTGTTTTTT. Full variable domain (outside the CDR3, taken from reference TRBV7-6 and TRBJ2-2): GAGVSQSPRYKVTKRGQDVALRCDPISGHVSLYWYRQALGQGPEFLTYFNYEAQQDKSGLPNDRFSAERPEGSISTLTIQRTEQRDSAMYRCASSSFTGTSGRFAGELFFGEGSRLTVL.

Ten or more counts support this clonotype. The rearrangement links TRBV12-3 or TRBV12-4 to TRBJ1-5, with a tentative D call TRBD1 (6 bases). The length of the CDR3 is 18 residues. V lost 6 bases and J lost 2, with 23 bases in between. The CDR3 protein is CASSPFGRSKGGNQPQHF. The CDR3 nucleotides read TGTGCCAGCAGCCCATTCGGACGGTCTAAGGGGGGCAATCAGCCCCAGCATTTT.

The chain couples TRBV24-1 to TRBJ1-2, with no clear D. The V gene lost 2 bases and the J gene lost 7 bases, with 10 bases spanning the gap. The CDR3 extends over 13 amino acids. CDR1 is KGHDR, CDR2 SFDVKD, per germline. This chain's CDR3 is CATSDSLTAGYTF. DNA of the CDR3: TGTGCCACCAGTGATTCTCTCACAGCTGGCTACACCTTC.

This clonotype has more than one count but fewer than ten. The rearrangement uses TRBV5-8 and TRBJ1-1, with D unclear. V was trimmed by 0 bases and J by 4 bases, leaving 16 bases between them. The CDR3 contains 16 residues. The V gene's germline CDR1 is SGHTS and CDR2 YDEGEE. The CDR3 DNA reads as TGTGCCAGCAGCTTGGGACCGCGAACACCTATCACTGAAGCTTTCTTT. Its translation: CASSLGPRTPITEAFF. Together with reference TRBV5-8 and TRBJ1-1, the CDR3 gives the full variable domain: EAGVTQSPTHLIKTRGQQATLRCSPISGHTSVYWYQQALGLGLQFLLWYDEGEERNRGNFPPRFSGRQFPNYSSELNVNALELEDSALYLCASSLGPRTPITEAFFGQGTRLTVV.

This clonotype was detected many times. V and J are TRBV6-2 or TRBV6-3 and TRBJ2-2; 7 nucleotides line up with TRBD2. The ends lost 4 bases at V and 1 base at J; junction bases unmatched: 6. This CDR3 has 16 residues. Germline V CDR1 and CDR2: MNHEY, SVGEGT. In nucleotides, the CDR3 is TGTGCCAGCAGTTTCTTCCCTAGCGGGAACACCGGGGAGCTGTTTTTT. Its protein product is CASSFFPSGNTGELFF.

This clonotype appeared many times. The chain combines TRBV12-5 with TRBJ2-7, with D perhaps matching TRBD2 (5 bases). CDR1 LGHNT and CDR2 FRNRAP come from the germline V gene. The length of the CDR3 is 12 residues. V was clipped by 3 bases and J by 4 bases, with 7 bases between them. CDR3 region: CASGFGLYEQYF. Written as DNA, the CDR3 is TGTGCTAGTGGTTTTGGACTGTACGAGCAGTACTTC.

The rearrangement joins TRBV4-1 to TRBJ2-1; 9 bases fit TRBD2. The CDR3 consists of 16 residues. After removal of 2 bases from V and 8 bases from J, the junction contained 10 bases not matched to a gene. Germline CDR1 is MGHRA and CDR2 is YSYEKL. CDR3 in amino acids: CASSQYNLAGVDEQFF. The CDR3 nucleotides read TGCGCCAGCAGCCAATATAATTTAGCGGGAGTCGATGAGCAGTTCTTC.

The V gene is TRBV5-1, the J gene TRBJ2-3; D possibly corresponds to TRBD1 (6 bases). Germline CDR1 is SGHRS and CDR2 is YFSETQ. V was trimmed by 4 bases and J by 3 bases, leaving 15 bases between them. CDR3 length: 15 residues. CDR3 sequence (DNA): TGCGCCAGCAGCCCCGGGACAAGGACTACAGATACGCAGTATTTT. Its translation is CASSPGTRTTDTQYF.

This clonotype was counted at least ten times. The rearrangement uses TRBV2 and TRBJ2-5; TRBD1 matches 7 bases. The CDR3 spans 14 residues. Germline CDR1 is SNHLY and CDR2 is FYNNEI. V shed 4 bases and J 5 bases; nucleotides not matched to a gene: 7. CDR3 DNA: TGTGCCAGCAGTGTTACAGGGGCGGTGGAGACCCAGTACTTC. This encodes CASSVTGAVETQYF.

This clonotype was seen many times. The chain uses TRBV12-3 or TRBV12-4 and TRBJ2-1; D is unresolved. Trimming took 6 bases from V and 7 from J, leaving 16 bases between them. The length of the CDR3 is 14 residues. The CDR3 protein is CASRQNMGLNEQFF. The CDR3 DNA is TGTGCCAGCAGACAAAATATGGGCCTAAATGAGCAGTTCTTC.

This clonotype was seen repeatedly, ten times or more. The chain links TRBV2 to TRBJ2-2; D remains unclear. CDR3 length: 14 residues. Germline CDR1 reads SNHLY; CDR2 reads FYNNEI. Between the trimmed V and J ends, which lost 3 bases and 1 base, there was a span of 6 bases. As DNA, the CDR3 is TGTGCCAGCAGTGACTCTAGGAACACCGGGGAGCTGTTTTTT. Residues: CASSDSRNTGELFF.

V usage is TRBV28 and J usage is TRBJ2-7; D not resolved. The germline V gene has CDR1 MDHEN and CDR2 SYDVKM. The CDR3 contains 12 residues. V gave up 1 base and J gave up 4 bases, with 5 bases separating them. CDR3 coding DNA: TGTGCCAGCAGTTTATTATTATACGAGCAGTACTTC. It specifies CASSLLLYEQYF.

The chain is built from TRBV29-1 and TRBJ2-7, with 9 bases fitting TRBD1. CDR3 length equals 13 residues. J was trimmed by 5 bases and V by 4 bases; bases with no gene match: 6. Looked up from germline, CDR1 is SQVTM and CDR2 is ANQGSEA. This chain's CDR3 is CSVGGQGHDEQYF. DNA for the CDR3: TGCAGCGTTGGCGGACAGGGGCATGACGAGCAGTACTTC.

The chain employs TRBV2 and TRBJ2-7, with D tentatively TRBD1 or TRBD2 (5 bases each). V was cut by 3 bases and J by 1 base, with 7 bases left in between. CDR1 and CDR2 from the germline V gene are SNHLY and FYNNEI. This CDR3 spans 13 amino acids. Written as DNA, the CDR3 is TGTGCCAGCAGTGAGGGACCTTCCTACGAGCAGTACTTC. Translation: CASSEGPSYEQYF. The complete variable domain, with remaining parts taken from reference TRBV2 and TRBJ2-7, reads EPEVTQTPSHQVTQMGQEVILRCVPISNHLYFYWYRQILGQKVEFLVSFYNNEISEKSEIFDDQFSVERPDGSNFTLKIRSTKLEDSAMYFCASSEGPSYEQYFGPGTRLTVT.

The chain combines TRBV19 with TRBJ2-2; D is perhaps TRBD1 (6 bases). Looked up from germline, CDR1 is LNHDA and CDR2 is SQIVND (reference sequence). Trimming pared 3 bases from V and 4 bases from J, leaving 12 bases between. CDR3 length: 15 amino acids. CDR3 bases: TGTGCCAGTAGTATTATGGGGGCAGGCACCGGGGAGCTGTTTTTT. Residues: CASSIMGAGTGELFF.

This clonotype occurred many times. V and J are TRBV18 and TRBJ2-1; tentatively, D is TRBD2 (6 bases). The CDR3 length is 14 residues. V was shortened by 3 bases and J by 4 bases, with 10 bases between the two germline ends. Germline V gives CDR1 KGHSH, CDR2 LQKENI. This CDR3 reads CASSPMEGYNEQFF. DNA for the CDR3: TGTGCCAGCTCACCCATGGAGGGATACAATGAGCAGTTCTTC.

This clonotype was seen more than once but under ten times. The chain uses TRBV29-1 and TRBJ2-7; D tentatively fits TRBD1 or TRBD2 (5 bases each). The CDR3 loop spans 14 amino acids. V lost 4 bases to trimming and J lost 0 bases, with 13 bases between them. Germline V CDR1 and CDR2: SQVTM, ANQGSEA. CDR3 residues: CSVGGTTRSYEQYF. CDR3 sequence (DNA): TGCAGCGTTGGAGGGACCACTCGCTCCTACGAGCAGTACTTC.

This clonotype was counted many times. V is TRBV15 and J is TRBJ1-5; D remains unclear. Trimming took 0 bases from V and 6 from J, leaving 3 bases between them. The CDR3 has 12 residues. Germline assignment: CDR1 LNHNV and CDR2 YYDKDF (reference sequence). The CDR3 DNA follows: TGTGCCACCAGCAGAGATAGTCAGCCCCAGCATTTT. Residues: CATSRDSQPQHF. Supplemented by reference TRBV15 and TRBJ1-5, the full variable domain reads DAMVIQNPRYQVTQFGKPVTLSCSQTLNHNVMYWYQQKSSQAPKLLFHYYDKDFNNEADTPDNFQSRRPNTSFCFLDIRSPGLGDTAMYLCATSRDSQPQHFGDGTRLSIL.

This clonotype was observed many times. The chain combines TRBV29-1 with TRBJ2-7; TRBD2 aligns across 9 bases. The CDR3 consists of 15 residues. The junction had 7 bases not matched to a gene; V was cut back by 4 bases and J by 0 bases. Germline CDR1 is SQVTM and CDR2 is ANQGSEA. The CDR3 sequence is CSVGGGAGSSYEQYF. The CDR3 nucleotides read TGCAGCGTTGGCGGGGGGGCAGGTAGCTCCTACGAGCAGTACTTC.

This chain links TRBV5-5 with TRBJ1-4, with D maybe TRBD1 (5 bases). V was clipped by 1 base and J by 3 bases, with 7 bases between them. Germline values: CDR1 SGHKS, CDR2 YYEKEE (reference sequence). This CDR3 has 14 residues. The CDR3 loop is CASSLLTANEKLFF. Here the CDR3 DNA reads TGTGCCAGCAGCTTGTTGACAGCTAATGAAAAACTGTTTTTT.

This clonotype was recorded a few times. The CDR3 here is CASSEGTVSYEQYF. The DNA for the CDR3 is TGTGCCAGCAGTGAAGGCACCGTCTCCTACGAGCAGTACTTC. This rearrangement joins TRBV25-1 to TRBJ2-7; D gene uncertain. Trimming removed 2 bases from V and 0 bases from J, with 8 bases in between. The CDR3 has 14 amino acids. Germline CDR1 is MGHDK and CDR2 is SYGVNS.

This chain joins TRBV5-4 and TRBJ2-3; the D is unclear. This CDR3 has 12 residues. With 4 bases removed from V and 3 bases from J, the gap between germline ends came to 6 bases. The germline V gene has CDR1 SGHNT and CDR2 YYREEE (reference sequence). The CDR3 nucleotides read TGTGCCAGCAGCAACCCAACAGATACGCAGTATTTT. Translated, it gives CASSNPTDTQYF. Full variable domain (missing parts from reference TRBV5-4 and TRBJ2-3): ETGVTQSPTHLIKTRGQQVTLRCSSQSGHNTVSWYQQALGQGPQFIFQYYREEENGRGNFPPRFSGLQFPNYSSELNVNALELDDSALYLCASSNPTDTQYFGPGTRLTVL.

This clonotype was seen repeatedly, ten times or more. CDR3 in amino acids: CSAGRLAGEVDTQYF. CDR3 DNA sequence: TGCAGTGCCGGGAGACTAGCGGGAGAGGTAGATACGCAGTATTTT. The chain carries TRBV20-1 and TRBJ2-3; 12 bases are shared with TRBD2. The germline CDR1 and CDR2 sequences are DFQATT and SNEGSKA (reference sequence). The CDR3 contains 15 residues. The V and J ends lost 6 bases and 5 bases, in that order; junction bases with no gene match: 9.

This clonotype was counted at least ten times. The chain recombines TRBV2 with TRBJ2-1; D is perhaps TRBD2 (5 bases). Germline values: CDR1 SNHLY, CDR2 FYNNEI. This CDR3 contains 13 residues. V gave up 4 bases and J gave up 3 bases, with 7 bases separating them. The DNA of the CDR3 is TGTGCCAGCAGTGGGACTGGCTACAATGAGCAGTTCTTC. Its protein is CASSGTGYNEQFF.

This clonotype was found a few times. V and J are TRBV5-8 and TRBJ1-2; TRBD1 aligns across 8 bases. The V gene's germline CDR1 is SGHTS and CDR2 YDEGEE. V gave up 7 bases and J gave up 8 bases; unmatched junction bases: 7. The CDR3 runs to 12 residues. Written as DNA, the CDR3 is TGTGCCAGCGGATACAGGGGGGACGGCTACACCTTC. This encodes CASGYRGDGYTF.